The next 14 T cell receptor beta chains were all read from a single sample in a study of blood T cell repertoires in COVID-19. Here immunoSEQ multiplex PCR was the method, and the copy in TCRdb shows in-frame clones only, minus some. The table records over 200,000 clones, more than 80% of them present only once. Source material: peripheral blood. These receptors all come from a man in his thirties or forties who had recovered from COVID-19.

This clone has a count of ten or more. The chain employs TRBV7-2 and TRBJ1-2; 7 nucleotides match TRBD1. The CDR3 runs to 13 residues. Per the germline V gene, CDR1 is SGHTA and CDR2 is FQGNSA. V lost 11 bases, J lost 5 bases, and 11 bases stayed unmatched. Here the CDR3 DNA reads TGTGCCGGAACTACAGGGGCGGGGTATGGCTACACCTTC. Its translation is CAGTTGAGYGYTF.

This clone has a count of ten or more. The chain combines TRBV19 with TRBJ2-1; TRBD2 agrees at 10 bases. V was clipped by 6 bases and J by 7 bases; unmatched bases: 15. CDR3 length: 17 amino acids. Germline values: CDR1 LNHDA, CDR2 SQIVND (reference sequence). DNA for the CDR3: TGTGCCAGTAGGGACACCTCTTTAGCGGGGGGTCGGAATGAGCAGTTCTTC. Translated: CASRDTSLAGGRNEQFF.

The chain joins TRBV7-2 to TRBJ2-5; no reliable D call. The V gene's germline CDR1 is SGHTA and CDR2 FQGNSA. V was trimmed by 3 bases and J by 0 bases, leaving 5 bases between them. This CDR3 spans 13 amino acids. The chain's CDR3 is CASSFGDQETQYF. The CDR3 DNA reads as TGTGCCAGCAGCTTTGGAGACCAAGAGACCCAGTACTTC.

The chain's CDR3 is CACSNRQVWADTQYF. Written as DNA, the CDR3 is TGTGCCTGCTCCAACAGGCAGGTCTGGGCAGATACGCAGTATTTT. The rearrangement links TRBV30 to TRBJ2-3; weak D call: TRBD1 (5 bases). The CDR3 is 15 amino acids. The V gene lost 6 bases and the J gene lost 4 bases, with 20 bases spanning the gap. From germline, CDR1 is GTSNPN and CDR2 SVGIG (reference sequence).

The chain recombines TRBV3-1 (or the pseudogene TRBV3-2) with TRBJ2-3, with D tentatively TRBD2 (6 bases). With 4 bases removed from V and 5 bases from J, the gap between germline ends came to 10 bases. Germline V lookup: CDR1 LGHDT, CDR2 YNNKEL (reference sequence). CDR3 length: 13 residues. DNA for the CDR3: TGTGCCAGCAGCCCCCTCGGGAGAGATACGCAGTATTTT. This sequence encodes CASSPLGRDTQYF.

This chain uses TRBV19 with TRBJ1-1; tentatively, D is TRBD1 (6 bases). This CDR3 comprises 16 residues. From germline, CDR1 is LNHDA and CDR2 SQIVND (reference sequence). The V end was cut by 3 bases, the J end by 5 bases, with 19 bases between. CDR3 sequence reads: CASSMMAGRGKTEAFF. As DNA, the CDR3 is TGTGCCAGTAGTATGATGGCAGGCAGGGGCAAAACTGAAGCTTTCTTT.

The chain couples TRBV11-2 to TRBJ2-7; 7 bases map to TRBD1. Per the germline V gene, CDR1 is SGHAT and CDR2 is FQNNGV. Trimming removed 2 bases from V and 2 bases from J; junction bases left unmatched: 12. The CDR3 sequence is 17 residues long. The CDR3 DNA follows: TGTGCCAGCAGCTTAAGTTACACCGGACAGGAACCCTACGAGCAGTACTTC. Protein: CASSLSYTGQEPYEQYF.

The V and J genes are TRBV5-1 and TRBJ1-3, with D hard to call. The germline CDR1 and CDR2 sequences are SGHRS and YFSETQ. The CDR3 is made up of 14 amino acids. Deletions cut 4 bases from V and 1 base from J, with 9 bases between. CDR3 in amino acids: CASSPILSGNTIYF. CDR3 sequence (DNA): TGCGCCAGCAGCCCTATTTTATCTGGAAACACCATATATTTT.

The chain combines TRBV5-1 with TRBJ2-3, with TRBD1 matching over 9 bases. The CDR3 runs 14 residues. The V segment lost 5 bases and the J segment 6 bases; nucleotides outside the gene matches: 7. The V gene's germline CDR1 is SGHRS and CDR2 YFSETQ. Written as DNA, the CDR3 is TGCGCCAGCAGTGAACAGGGGGCGGGGGATACGCAGTATTTT. Residues: CASSEQGAGDTQYF.

The CDR3 sequence is CAWSQTGADGYTF. DNA of the CDR3: TGTGCCTGGAGTCAGACAGGGGCGGATGGCTACACCTTC. The rearrangement joins TRBV30 to TRBJ1-2; TRBD1 matches at 8 bases. V lost 2 bases, J lost 6 bases, and 5 bases stayed unmatched. This CDR3 spans 13 amino acids. Germline V gene data show CDR1 as GTSNPN and CDR2 as SVGIG (reference sequence). The complete variable domain, with remaining parts taken from reference TRBV30 and TRBJ1-2, reads SQTIHQWPATLVQPVGSPLSLECTVEGTSNPNLYWYRQAAGRGLQLLFYSVGIGQISSEVPQNLSASRPQDRQFILSSKKLLLSDSGFYLCAWSQTGADGYTFGSGTRLTVV.

The chain links TRBV29-1 to TRBJ1-1, with TRBD1 matching 10 bases. Germline CDR1 is SQVTM and CDR2 is ANQGSEA. V trimming: 2 bases; J trimming: 0 bases; junction bases outside the gene matches: 9. The CDR3 has 17 residues. The chain's CDR3 is CSVELMPGQGMNTEAFF. The CDR3 DNA sequence: TGCAGCGTTGAATTAATGCCGGGACAGGGGATGAACACTGAAGCTTTCTTT.

The chain has TRBV9 and TRBJ1-4, with D possibly TRBD1 on 5 matching bases. V was shortened by 4 bases and J by 5 bases, with 12 bases between the two germline ends. Germline V gene data show CDR1 as SGDLS and CDR2 as YYNGEE. The length of the CDR3 is 14 residues. The CDR3 loop is CASSPVGPNEKLFF. DNA of the CDR3: TGTGCCAGCAGCCCCGTGGGGCCAAATGAAAAACTGTTTTTT.

This clone has a handful of counts. This chain uses TRBV3-1 (or the pseudogene TRBV3-2) with TRBJ2-7, with 7 bases aligning to TRBD2. CDR3 length: 14 residues. Germline CDR1 and CDR2: LGHDT and YNNKEL (reference sequence). The V and J ends lost 5 bases and 3 bases, in that order; junction bases with no gene match: 7. The CDR3, as DNA: TGTGCCAGCAGCTGGGGGAGCGGGGTCTACGAGCAGTACTTC. Its protein product is CASSWGSGVYEQYF.

Worth noting for this clone: This clone may be a read error of a much larger clone one base away. The chain carries TRBV5-6 and TRBJ2-5; 14 nucleotides align to TRBD2. The CDR3 loop spans 15 amino acids. Germline values: CDR1 SGHDT, CDR2 YYEEEE. The V segment lost 4 bases and the J segment 2 bases; nucleotides outside the gene matches: 1. For the CDR3, the DNA is TGTGCCAGCAGCCGGACTAGCGGGGGGCAAGAGACCCAGTACTTC. Translating it yields CASSRTSGGQETQYF. The full variable domain, completed using reference TRBV5-6 and TRBJ2-5, is DAGVTQSPTHLIKTRGQQVTLRCSPKSGHDTVSWYQQALGQGPQFIFQYYEEEERQRGNFPDRFSGHQFPNYSSELNVNALLLGDSALYLCASSRTSGGQETQYFGPGTRLLVL.